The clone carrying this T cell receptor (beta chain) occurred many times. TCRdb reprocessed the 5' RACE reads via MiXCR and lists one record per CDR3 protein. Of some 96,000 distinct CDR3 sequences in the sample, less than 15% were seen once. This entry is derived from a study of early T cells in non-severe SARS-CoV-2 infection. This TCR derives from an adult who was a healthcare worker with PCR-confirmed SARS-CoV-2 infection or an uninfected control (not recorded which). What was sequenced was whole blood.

The CDR3 nucleotides read TGTGCCAGCAGCACTAGACTAGCCAGCACAGATACGCAGTATTTT. Protein sequence: CASSTRLASTDTQYF. The V call is TRBV5-4, the J call TRBJ2-3; 7 bases map to TRBD2. There are 15 residues in the CDR3. Germline V gives CDR1 SGHNT, CDR2 YYREEE (reference sequence). Losses at the gene ends were 4 bases for V and 0 bases for J; bases not matched to a gene: 5.